Each of the 26 T cell receptor beta chains below was sequenced from the same sample in a study of T cells after yellow fever vaccination. Each CDR3 protein gets one entry after TCRdb re-called the 5' RACE reads with MiXCR. The data show 310,000 or so distinct CDR3 sequences, with approximately 7% seen just once and roughly a sixth held by the top ten. Sequencing used PBMCs, obtained approximately 47 days after the first yellow fever vaccination. The receptor set was obtained from a young man who received the YFV17D yellow fever vaccine.

This clonotype was seen more than once but under ten times. This sequence joins TRBV6-5 and TRBJ1-2; D not resolved. V lost 0 bases to trimming and J lost 1 base, with 12 bases between them. Germline assignment: CDR1 MNHEY and CDR2 SVGAGI. The CDR3 has 16 residues. The CDR3 DNA reads TGTGCCAGCAGTTACTCGATCGGCGGAGATAACTATGGCTACACCTTC. It yields the protein CASSYSIGGDNYGYTF.

This clonotype was seen many times. This chain joins TRBV7-2 and TRBJ2-2; D uncertain. CDR1 and CDR2 (germline): SGHTA, FQGNSA. The length of the CDR3 is 14 residues. Trimming left V 1 base short and J 6 bases short, with 9 bases between. The CDR3 DNA reads as TGTGCCAGCAGCTTAGGTGTTCTATCCGGGGAGCTGTTTTTT. As protein: CASSLGVLSGELFF.

Only a few counts were recorded for this clonotype. The CDR3 DNA reads as TGTGCCACCAGTGATTGGGGGACAGGGAACACCGGGGAGCTGTTTTTT. Translated, it gives CATSDWGTGNTGELFF. V is TRBV24-1 and J is TRBJ2-2; 8 bases match TRBD1. Germline trimming cut 2 bases from V and 1 base from J; bases unmatched to any gene: 2. Germline V gene data show CDR1 as KGHDR and CDR2 as SFDVKD. This CDR3 region has 16 residues.

This clonotype was detected only a few times. This chain connects TRBV20-1 to TRBJ1-2; D call uncertain. The V gene lost 3 bases and the J gene lost 8 bases, with 10 bases spanning the gap. The CDR3 runs 11 residues. Germline assignment: CDR1 DFQATT and CDR2 SNEGSKA (reference sequence). CDR3 region: CSASEAVGYTF. The CDR3 DNA reads as TGCAGTGCTAGCGAAGCGGTAGGCTACACCTTC.

In this sample, this clonotype turned up a few times. CDR3 DNA: TGTGCCAGCAGCTACCCTAGGGCCCTTGAACAGGGGAGTGAGATCACGCAGTATTTT. Protein product: CASSYPRALEQGSEITQYF. This rearrangement joins TRBV6-2 or TRBV6-3 to TRBJ2-3, with 7 bases matching TRBD1. With 6 bases clipped from V and 9 bases from J, the junction kept 27 bases outside the gene matches. The CDR3 loop spans 19 amino acids. Germline V gene lookup returns CDR1 MNHEY and CDR2 SVGEGT.

This clonotype occurred a few times. This chain uses TRBV7-3 with TRBJ2-3, with 14 nucleotides matching TRBD2. With 3 bases clipped from V and 2 bases from J, the junction kept 7 bases outside the gene matches. The CDR3 has 18 residues. Germline V gives CDR1 SGHTA, CDR2 FQGTGA. In nucleotides, the CDR3 is TGTGCCAGCAGCTTCCGCTGGACTAGCGGGGGGACCACAGATACGCAGTATTTT. Its translation: CASSFRWTSGGTTDTQYF.

This clonotype was seen repeatedly, ten times or more. The gene calls are TRBV25-1 and TRBJ2-1; D unclear. The length of the CDR3 is 13 residues. V was clipped by 6 bases and J by 0 bases, with 6 bases between them. Germline-derived CDR1 and CDR2 are MGHDK and SYGVNS. In nucleotides, the CDR3 is TGTGCCAGCAGCGAGAACTCCTACAATGAGCAGTTCTTC. This translates into CASSENSYNEQFF. Complete variable domain (other parts from reference TRBV25-1 and TRBJ2-1): EADIYQTPRYLVIGTGKKITLECSQTMGHDKMYWYQQDPGMELHLIHYSYGVNSTEKGDLSSESTVSRIRTEHFPLTLESARPSHTSQYLCASSENSYNEQFFGPGTRLTVL.

This chain connects TRBV5-1 to TRBJ2-7; 9 nucleotides match TRBD1. The germline CDR1 and CDR2 sequences are SGHRS and YFSETQ. V gave up 3 bases and J gave up 3 bases; unmatched junction bases: 16. The length of the CDR3 is 18 residues. CDR3 amino acids: CASSSQSGTGKPGYEQYF. The CDR3 DNA sequence: TGCGCCAGCAGCTCGCAATCCGGGACAGGGAAGCCCGGCTACGAGCAGTACTTC.

In its sample, this clonotype was seen many times. The chain links TRBV11-1 to TRBJ2-7, with 14 bases that match TRBD2. This CDR3 is built from 19 residues. Germline CDR1 and CDR2: SGHAT and FQDESV (reference sequence). The junction had 11 bases not matched to a gene; V was cut back by 4 bases and J by 0 bases. The CDR3 region has the DNA TGTGCCAGCAGCTCCTCCCCCGGGGGACTAGCGGGGGTCTCCTACGAGCAGTACTTC. Encoded protein: CASSSSPGGLAGVSYEQYF.

This chain connects TRBV28 to TRBJ2-1; TRBD1 matches 7 bases. V shed 7 bases and J 0 bases; nucleotides not matched to a gene: 6. Germline V lookup: CDR1 MDHEN, CDR2 SYDVKM. The CDR3 runs 15 residues. The CDR3 region is CASNRDRISYNEQFF. DNA of the CDR3: TGTGCCAGCAACCGGGACAGAATCTCCTACAATGAGCAGTTCTTC.

The gene calls are TRBV6-5 and TRBJ2-1; unclear D gene. V was clipped by 0 bases and J by 3 bases, with 3 bases between them. Germline V gene sequence: CDR1 MNHEY, CDR2 SVGAGI. This CDR3 region has 13 residues. The CDR3 bases are TGTGCCAGCAGTTACTCCAACTACAATGAGCAGTTCTTC. Translating gives CASSYSNYNEQFF.

The gene calls are TRBV2 and TRBJ2-3; D possibly uses TRBD1 or TRBD2 (6 bases each). The CDR3 is made up of 14 amino acids. Germline lookup yields CDR1 SNHLY and CDR2 FYNNEI. Trimming pared 8 bases from V and 4 bases from J, leaving 16 bases between. The CDR3: CASPTGRRSDTQYF. The CDR3 DNA sequence: TGTGCCAGCCCTACAGGGAGGCGGTCAGATACGCAGTATTTT.

This chain joins TRBV20-1 and TRBJ2-7; a weak D match, TRBD1 (5 bases). Deletions cut 3 bases from V and 1 base from J, with 13 bases between. CDR3 size: 14 residues. In germline, CDR1 is DFQATT, CDR2 SNEGSKA (reference sequence). The CDR3 reads CSASSQGTSYEQYF. CDR3 nucleotide sequence: TGCAGTGCTAGCTCCCAGGGTACGTCCTACGAGCAGTACTTC.

The chain joins TRBV10-3 to TRBJ2-2, with D tentatively TRBD1 or TRBD2 (6 bases each). Germline CDR1 reads ENHRY; CDR2 reads SYGVKD. The V gene lost 7 bases and the J gene lost 1 base, with 13 bases spanning the gap. This CDR3 spans 15 amino acids. The CDR3 DNA reads as TGTGCCATCACCGAGGGGGGCCTGAACACCGGGGAGCTGTTTTTT. This encodes CAITEGGLNTGELFF.

The table lists this clonotype with a few counts. The chain carries TRBV12-3 or TRBV12-4 and TRBJ2-1; 9 bases are a match to TRBD1. The CDR3 is made up of 13 amino acids. V shed 6 bases and J 7 bases; nucleotides not matched to a gene: 4. CDR3 sequence: CASRWTGANEQFF. The CDR3 region has the DNA TGTGCCAGCAGATGGACAGGGGCAAATGAGCAGTTCTTC.

The sample holds a few counts of this clonotype. The gene calls are TRBV11-2 and TRBJ2-1; 12 bases map to TRBD2. Germline values: CDR1 SGHAT, CDR2 FQNNGV. There are 19 residues in the CDR3. Trimming cost V 0 bases and J 0 bases; bases outside gene matches: 6. CDR3 DNA: TGTGCCAGCAGCTTAGACGGACTAGCGGGGATAAGCTCCTACAATGAGCAGTTCTTC. Its protein product is CASSLDGLAGISSYNEQFF.

This sequence joins TRBV4-2 and TRBJ2-1, with TRBD1 identical over 10 bases. The germline gives CDR1 LGHNA, CDR2 YNFKEQ. V was pared by 0 bases and J by 1 base, with 3 bases of the junction left unmatched. This CDR3 region has 17 residues. The CDR3 DNA follows: TGTGCCAGCAGCCAAGATCAGGACAGGGGGTCCTACAATGAGCAGTTCTTC. It encodes CASSQDQDRGSYNEQFF.

The chain combines TRBV24-1 with TRBJ1-1; a possible D gene is TRBD1 (5 bases). The germline V gene has CDR1 KGHDR and CDR2 SFDVKD. Trimming left V 5 bases short and J 6 bases short, with 12 bases between. CDR3 length: 13 residues. The DNA of the CDR3 is TGTGCCACCAGTGTCACAGGTTCCCCTGAAGCTTTCTTT. Protein product: CATSVTGSPEAFF.

This clonotype was seen a few times. The rearrangement links TRBV12-3 or TRBV12-4 to TRBJ2-1, with TRBD1 matching 10 bases. V shed 5 bases and J 6 bases; nucleotides not matched to a gene: 10. This CDR3 region has 16 residues. The CDR3 sequence is CASSPPGQGLVNEQFF. DNA of the CDR3: TGTGCCAGCAGTCCCCCGGGACAGGGGCTTGTCAATGAGCAGTTCTTC.

The chain carries TRBV12-3 or TRBV12-4 and TRBJ1-1; TRBD1 might be the D (6 bases). CDR3 length: 14 amino acids. The V gene lost 3 bases and the J gene lost 10 bases, with 18 bases spanning the gap. CDR3 DNA sequence: TGTGCCAGCAGTTTTACGGCCCTCCGGGGGGCAGCTTTCTTT. Translation: CASSFTALRGAAFF.

This clonotype was picked up a small number of times. The chain joins TRBV20-1 to TRBJ2-1, with 7 bases fitting TRBD1. V was pared by 3 bases and J by 3 bases, with 2 bases of the junction left unmatched. The CDR3 has 13 amino acids. Germline assignment: CDR1 DFQATT and CDR2 SNEGSKA (reference sequence). The CDR3 DNA reads as TGCAGTGCTAGGACAGGGAACTACAATGAGCAGTTCTTC. Its protein is CSARTGNYNEQFF.

CDR3 amino acids: CASSAKTSDRGYEQYF. The CDR3 nucleotides read TGCGCCAGCAGCGCGAAGACGTCGGACAGGGGCTACGAGCAGTACTTC. The chain has TRBV4-1 and TRBJ2-7; 9 bases line up with TRBD1. With 5 bases clipped from V and 3 bases from J, the junction kept 11 bases outside the gene matches. The CDR3 is made up of 16 amino acids. CDR1 is MGHRA, CDR2 YSYEKL, per germline.

The rearrangement links TRBV7-8 to TRBJ2-7, with 10 bases fitting TRBD2. Trimming removed 5 bases from V and 5 bases from J; junction bases left unmatched: 9. The CDR3 totals 15 residues. Germline V gene data show CDR1 as SGHVS and CDR2 as FQNEAQ. The CDR3: CASSPGTSVPNEQYV. The CDR3 DNA reads TGTGCCAGCAGCCCCGGGACTAGCGTTCCTAACGAGCAGTACGTC.

There are a few counts of this clonotype. This sequence joins TRBV20-1 and TRBJ2-7; 8 bases line up with TRBD2. V lost 0 bases to trimming and J lost 3 bases; unmatched junction nucleotides: 10. Germline V CDR1 and CDR2: DFQATT, SNEGSKA (reference sequence). The CDR3 spans 16 residues. The CDR3 coding sequence is TGCAGTGCTAGAGATCGGGGGGGCGAGAACTTCTACGAGCAGTACGTC. Translation gives CSARDRGGENFYEQYV.

The chain combines TRBV3-1 with TRBJ2-1; 7 bases are shared with TRBD2. J lost 9 bases, V lost 1 base, and 9 bases had no gene match. Germline CDR1 reads LGHDT; CDR2 reads YNNKEL (reference sequence). The CDR3 runs to 15 residues. The CDR3, as DNA: TGTGCCAGCAGCCAAGGAGGAAGGCGGGGGTCTGAGCAGTTCTTC. Protein product: CASSQGGRRGSEQFF.

This clonotype was seen ten or more times. The chain is built from TRBV6-2 or TRBV6-3 and TRBJ2-1; TRBD2 might be the D (5 bases). Germline V gives CDR1 MNHEY, CDR2 SVGEGT. This CDR3 has 15 residues. V dropped 6 bases and J dropped 5 bases, with 17 bases sitting between them. CDR3 bases: TGTGCCAGCAGCCCTATCCAGACGAGGGACAATGAGCAGTTCTTC. Translation gives CASSPIQTRDNEQFF.